Below, 17 T cell receptor beta chains from the same sample are listed, as sequenced in a study of post-analysis software for immune sequencing data. The study's findings and limits: Patients had higher frequencies than controls of roughly five TRBV segments, including TRBV5-6, TRBV5-1 and TRBV20-1.

Tagging with unique molecular identifiers was a feature of the TCR beta cDNA libraries. TCRdb reanalysed the PCR reads using MiXCR and keeps one entry per CDR3 protein. The sample has 550,000 to 700,000 distinct CDR3 sequences; 44% are singletons. The antigens for these receptors are not known. Specimen: blood. The receptors stem from a girl between 10 and 17 years old with multiple sclerosis.

The chain joins TRBV6-6 to TRBJ1-1; 7 bases line up with TRBD1. The germline V gene has CDR1 MNHNY and CDR2 SVGAGI (reference sequence). V was clipped by 10 bases and J by 1 base; unmatched bases: 6. The CDR3 has 13 residues. The CDR3 DNA reads TGTGCCATTGCGGGGACAGCGAACACTGAAGCTTTCTTT. The encoded protein is CAIAGTANTEAFF.

The chain recombines TRBV10-1 with TRBJ2-5; the D is unclear. With 1 base removed from V and 0 bases from J, the gap between germline ends came to 6 bases. The CDR3 is 14 residues long. Germline V gives CDR1 WNHNN, CDR2 SYGVQD (reference sequence). CDR3 sequence reads: CASSEYLDQETQYF. The CDR3 DNA sequence: TGCGCCAGCAGTGAGTATCTGGACCAAGAGACCCAGTACTTC.

This chain joins TRBV12-3 or TRBV12-4 and TRBJ1-6, with a possible D match to TRBD1 (5 bases). V dropped 8 bases and J dropped 4 bases, with 21 bases sitting between them. The CDR3 contains 17 residues. CDR3 protein: CASGVGGGIGYNSPLHF. The DNA of the CDR3 is TGTGCCAGCGGAGTTGGGGGAGGGATAGGGTATAATTCACCCCTCCACTTT.

There are a few counts of this clonotype. The J gene is TRBJ2-5, the V gene TRBV4-2; D may correspond to TRBD1 or TRBD2 (5 bases each). With the DNA end fitting TRBJ2-7 better, the J assignment may be wrong. The CDR3 extends over 14 amino acids. Per germline, CDR1 LGHNA and CDR2 YNFKEQ. CDR3 in DNA: TGTGCCAGCAGGGCCTGGGACGACGCCTACGAGCAGTACTTC. Translation gives CASRAWDDAYEQYF.

V and J are TRBV5-1 and TRBJ2-5; 9 nucleotides align to TRBD1. This CDR3 comprises 15 residues. The V gene end was trimmed by 5 bases and the J gene end by 5 bases; junction bases not matched to a gene: 10. Germline V gene sequence: CDR1 SGHRS, CDR2 YFSETQ. CDR3 sequence: CASRPRTGEEETQYF. CDR3 DNA sequence: TGCGCCAGCAGACCTCGGACAGGGGAAGAGGAGACCCAGTACTTC.

The J gene is TRBJ1-4, the V gene TRBV5-1; D unresolved. Germline CDR1 is SGHRS and CDR2 is YFSETQ. Deletions cut 0 bases from V and 0 bases from J, with 3 bases between. This CDR3 region has 14 residues. CDR3 in DNA: TGCGCCAGCAGCTTGGACCCAACTAATGAAAAACTGTTTTTT. This translates into CASSLDPTNEKLFF.

CDR3 coding DNA: TGTGCCAGCAGACGACAAACTTGGGGTACTGAGCAGTTCTTC. Translated: CASRRQTWGTEQFF. This chain connects TRBV25-1 to TRBJ2-1; no reliable D call. Germline V CDR1 and CDR2: MGHDK, SYGVNS. This CDR3 comprises 14 residues. V shed 6 bases and J shed 9 bases, with 18 bases lying between them. The entire variable domain, with the rest obtained from reference TRBV25-1 and TRBJ2-1, is as follows: EADIYQTPRYLVIGTGKKITLECSQTMGHDKMYWYQQDPGMELHLIHYSYGVNSTEKGDLSSESTVSRIRTEHFPLTLESARPSHTSQYLCASRRQTWGTEQFFGPGTRLTVL.

The chain uses TRBV27 and TRBJ2-1; D gene ambiguous. The CDR3 is 14 residues long. V lost 2 bases and J lost 8, with 13 bases in between. From germline, CDR1 is MNHEY and CDR2 SMNVEV (reference sequence). The CDR3 DNA sequence: TGTGCCAGCAGTTTACCTGGGTTGGGCGATGAGCAGTTCTTC. This codes for CASSLPGLGDEQFF.

On this clonotype: One end of the junction varies from germline; a read error may be responsible. This chain joins TRBV12-3 or TRBV12-4 and TRBJ2-1; maybe TRBD2 (6 bases). The CDR3 runs 15 residues. The chain's CDR3 is CASSLAGGRYSEQFF. The DNA of the CDR3 is TGTGCCAGCAGTTTAGCGGGAGGTCGGTACAGTGAGCAGTTCTTC.

This clonotype was observed a handful of times. The V and J genes are TRBV7-9 and TRBJ2-5, with D tentatively TRBD2 (6 bases). There are 13 residues in the CDR3. The V end was cut by 1 base, the J end by 5 bases, with 8 bases between. Germline values: CDR1 SEHNR, CDR2 FQNEAQ (reference sequence). CDR3 residues: CASSLDGGETQYF. CDR3 DNA: TGTGCCAGCAGCTTAGACGGAGGGGAGACCCAGTACTTC.

Concerning this clonotype: A read error is possible here, since a much larger clone lies one base away. The chain carries TRBV28 and TRBJ2-1; tentatively, D is TRBD1 (6 bases). Trimming pared 7 bases from V and 10 bases from J, leaving 23 bases between. The CDR3 is 15 amino acids. Germline V lookup: CDR1 MDHEN, CDR2 SYDVKM. CDR3 region: CASITGQGRGGEQFF. The CDR3, as DNA: TGTGCCAGCATTACGGGGCAGGGGAGAGGTGGGGAGCAGTTCTTC.

J is TRBJ2-5 and V is TRBV5-1; 7 positions match TRBD1. Germline V gene lookup returns CDR1 SGHRS and CDR2 YFSETQ. The CDR3 has 13 residues. V was clipped by 3 bases and J by 4 bases; unmatched bases: 3. CDR3 nucleotide sequence: TGCGCCAGCAGCTACAGGGGATCAGAGACCCAGTACTTC. It is translated as CASSYRGSETQYF. Variable domain in full (rest from reference TRBV5-1 and TRBJ2-5): KAGVTQTPRYLIKTRGQQVTLSCSPISGHRSVSWYQQTPGQGLQFLFEYFSETQRNKGNFPGRFSGRQFSNSRSEMNVSTLELGDSALYLCASSYRGSETQYFGPGTRLLVL.

The gene calls are TRBV27 and TRBJ1-2, with a tentative D call TRBD1 (5 bases). Trimming stripped 4 bases from V and 6 bases from J, with 18 bases between. The CDR3 runs to 15 residues. CDR1 is MNHEY, CDR2 SMNVEV, per germline (reference sequence). CDR3 sequence (DNA): TGTGCCAGCAGTTCCCGGGACCAACCCTGGAATGGCTACACCTTC. Translation gives CASSSRDQPWNGYTF.

The V and J genes are TRBV6-5 and TRBJ2-7; D gene unclear. The CDR3 has 14 amino acids. V was clipped by 2 bases and J by 7 bases, with 15 bases between them. Germline V gene data show CDR1 as MNHEY and CDR2 as SVGAGI. For the CDR3, the DNA is TGTGCCAGCAGTTACAACTCTCCCAATGGGGAGCAGTACTTC. Protein: CASSYNSPNGEQYF.

V usage is TRBV12-3 or TRBV12-4 and J usage is TRBJ2-1, with D unclear. Trimming shortened V by 3 bases and J by 0 bases, and 9 bases separated the two germline ends. The CDR3 totals 15 residues. CDR3 residues: CASSFGASSYNEQFF. The CDR3, as DNA: TGTGCCAGCAGTTTCGGCGCGAGCTCCTACAATGAGCAGTTCTTC.

This sequence joins TRBV7-2 and TRBJ2-4; 9 bases line up with TRBD2. CDR1 is SGHTA and CDR2 is FQGNSA in the germline V gene. The CDR3 extends over 14 amino acids. Germline trimming cut 4 bases from V and 8 bases from J; bases unmatched to any gene: 6. The CDR3 DNA reads TGTGCCAGCAGCTCCGGCGGGGGGGGAGACATTCAGTACTTC. It translates to CASSSGGGGDIQYF.

This clonotype was counted a few times. The genes are TRBV7-9 and TRBJ2-6; D gene uncertain. This CDR3 has 17 residues. Between the trimmed V and J ends, which lost 3 bases and 0 bases, there was a span of 12 bases. The germline CDR1 and CDR2 sequences are SEHNR and FQNEAQ (reference sequence). The CDR3 region is CASSLLEPSSGANVLTF. Here the CDR3 DNA reads TGTGCCAGCAGCTTGCTGGAACCGAGCTCTGGGGCCAACGTCCTGACTTTC. The entire variable domain, with the rest obtained from reference TRBV7-9 and TRBJ2-6, is as follows: DTGVSQNPRHKITKRGQNVTFRCDPISEHNRLYWYRQTLGQGPEFLTYFQNEAQLEKSRLLSDRFSAERPKGSFSTLEIQRTEQGDSAMYLCASSLLEPSSGANVLTFGAGSRLTVL.